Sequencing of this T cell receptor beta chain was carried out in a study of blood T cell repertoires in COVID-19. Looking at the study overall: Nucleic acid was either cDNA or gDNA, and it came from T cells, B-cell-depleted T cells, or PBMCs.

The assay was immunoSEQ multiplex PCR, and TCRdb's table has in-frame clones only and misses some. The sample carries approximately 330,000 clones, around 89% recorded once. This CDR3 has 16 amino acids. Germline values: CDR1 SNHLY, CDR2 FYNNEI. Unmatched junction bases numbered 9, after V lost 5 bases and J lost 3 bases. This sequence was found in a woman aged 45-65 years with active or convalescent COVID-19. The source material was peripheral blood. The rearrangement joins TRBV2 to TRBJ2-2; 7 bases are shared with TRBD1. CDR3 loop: CASSRIQGPDTGELFF. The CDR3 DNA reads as TGTGCCAGCAGTCGAATACAGGGGCCGGACACCGGGGAGCTGTTTTTT.